These 4 T cell receptor beta chains were all obtained from the same sample, sequenced in a study of blood T cell repertoires in COVID-19. Assay used: immunoSEQ multiplex PCR; TCRdb lists only in-frame clones, some missing. This sample has tens of thousands of clones; about four fifths occur once, and the top ten carry about 30%. The sample comprised peripheral blood. These receptor sequences come from a man in his 70s with acute or convalescent COVID-19.

J is TRBJ2-1 and V is TRBV30, with D maybe TRBD2 (5 bases). Per the germline V gene, CDR1 is GTSNPN and CDR2 is SVGIG (reference sequence). The CDR3 runs 16 residues. V was trimmed by 3 bases and J by 6 bases, leaving 21 bases between them. CDR3 protein: CAWSTKRRPSLNEQFF. CDR3 sequence (DNA): TGTGCCTGGAGCACAAAAAGGAGGCCTAGCCTCAATGAGCAGTTCTTC. The whole variable domain, filled in from reference TRBV30 and TRBJ2-1, reads SQTIHQWPATLVQPVGSPLSLECTVEGTSNPNLYWYRQAAGRGLQLLFYSVGIGQISSEVPQNLSASRPQDRQFILSSKKLLLSDSGFYLCAWSTKRRPSLNEQFFGPGTRLTVL.

The chain recombines TRBV15 with TRBJ2-7, with 9 nucleotides matching TRBD2. CDR1 is LNHNV and CDR2 is YYDKDF in the germline V gene (reference sequence). The length of the CDR3 is 15 residues. V dropped 3 bases and J dropped 0; count of bases not matched to a gene: 3. CDR3 DNA sequence: TGTGCCACCAGCAGTGGACTAGCGTACTCCTACGAGCAGTACTTC. Translation gives CATSSGLAYSYEQYF.

This chain connects TRBV7-2 to TRBJ2-5, with TRBD1 as a possible D gene (6 bases). The germline CDR1 and CDR2 sequences are SGHTA and FQGNSA. The length of the CDR3 is 14 residues. V lost 5 bases and J lost 3, with 13 bases in between. CDR3 DNA sequence: TGTGCCAGCAGCCCCCGACAGGCTGAAGAGACCCAGTACTTC. Protein product: CASSPRQAEETQYF. Full variable domain (rest looked up from reference TRBV7-2 and TRBJ2-5): GAGVSQSPSNKVTEKGKDVELRCDPISGHTALYWYRQSLGQGLEFLIYFQGNSAPDKSGLPSDRFSAERTGGSVSTLTIQRTQQEDSAVYLCASSPRQAEETQYFGPGTRLLVL.

CDR3 coding DNA: TGTGCCAGCAGCTTGGCCGGGAGCGACTATGGCTACACCTTC. The encoded protein is CASSLAGSDYGYTF. J is TRBJ1-2 and V is TRBV5-4, with unresolved D. The CDR3 runs to 14 residues. Trimming removed 0 bases from V and 3 bases from J, with 9 bases in between. From germline, CDR1 is SGHNT and CDR2 YYREEE (reference sequence).